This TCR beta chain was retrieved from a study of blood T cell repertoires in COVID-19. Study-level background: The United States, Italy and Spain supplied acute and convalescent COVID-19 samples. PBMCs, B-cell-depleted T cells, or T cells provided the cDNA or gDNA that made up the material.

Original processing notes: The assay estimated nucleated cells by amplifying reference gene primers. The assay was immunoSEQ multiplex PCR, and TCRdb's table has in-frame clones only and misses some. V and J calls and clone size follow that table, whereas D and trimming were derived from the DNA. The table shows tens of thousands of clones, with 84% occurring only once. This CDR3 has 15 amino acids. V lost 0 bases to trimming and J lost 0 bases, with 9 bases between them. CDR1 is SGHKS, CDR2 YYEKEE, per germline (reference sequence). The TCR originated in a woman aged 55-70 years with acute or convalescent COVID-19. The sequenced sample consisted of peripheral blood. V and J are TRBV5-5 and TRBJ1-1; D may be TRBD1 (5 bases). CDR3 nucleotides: TGTGCCAGCAGCTTGGCGAGCAGGGTGAACACTGAAGCTTTCTTT. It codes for CASSLASRVNTEAFF. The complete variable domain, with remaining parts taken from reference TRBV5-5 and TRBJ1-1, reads DAGVTQSPTHLIKTRGQQVTLRCSPISGHKSVSWYQQVLGQGPQFIFQYYEKEERGRGNFPDRFSARQFPNYSSELNVNALLLGDSALYLCASSLASRVNTEAFFGQGTRLTVV.